This TCR beta chain came from a study of CD8 T cells in ankylosing spondylitis. General observations from the study: A CD8+ phenotype characterized the disease-linked clones, which were relatively rare in peripheral blood.

In regard to this clonotype: Its specificity is unknown.

This CDR3 has 15 amino acids. Losses at the gene ends were 2 bases for V and 5 bases for J; bases not matched to a gene: 5. Per the germline V gene, CDR1 is SNHLY and CDR2 is FYNNEI. Each TCR beta library was made by quantitative 5'-RACE that incorporated molecular barcodes. TCRdb called the 5' RACE reads again in MiXCR, with one record for every CDR3 protein. Of 350,000 or so distinct CDR3 sequences listed, around a tenth are singletons. V gene TRBV2 combines with J gene TRBJ1-5; TRBD1 agrees at 8 bases. The sequenced sample was blood, either unsorted or a sorted T cell fraction (not recorded which). The TCR originated in a female donor with ankylosing spondylitis or in good health (not recorded which). This CDR3 is CASSESGQADQPQHF. CDR3 coding DNA: TGTGCCAGCAGTGAATCGGGACAGGCCGATCAGCCCCAGCATTTT.